This T cell receptor beta chain was sequenced for a study of cytomegalovirus exposure and HLA in healthy donors. The PCR used 60 Vbeta and 13 Jbeta primers. TCRdb's table, derived via immunoSEQ multiplex PCR, lists solely in-frame clones and lacks some. Seen here are a few hundred thousand clones, under 80% observed once, and the top ten hold 1.8%. The CDR3 covers 15 residues. CDR1 is LNHNV and CDR2 is YYDKDF in the germline V gene (reference sequence). V lost 2 bases to trimming and J lost 7 bases, with 14 bases between them. The clonotype was recovered from a woman aged 25 to 39 in good health and CMV-seronegative. This chain uses TRBV15 with TRBJ2-2; TRBD2 might be the D (6 bases). Sequences were obtained from PBMCs. The DNA for the CDR3 is TGTGCCACCAGCAGATCGGAGGGGTCAGGCGGGGAGCTGTTTTTT. It is translated as CATSRSEGSGGELFF.